The 23 T cell receptor beta chains presented below share a single source sample, sequenced in a study of CD8+ T cells in alopecia areata. Treatment noted: oral pan-JAK inhibitor, 5-10 mg twice daily. RNA, once extracted, was reverse transcribed into cDNA for use as the sequencing template. Clones were sequenced by immunoSEQ multiplex PCR, and TCRdb holds only the in-frame ones, with some missing. The sample holds 90,000 to 130,000 clones; 50% to 75% are singletons and the top ten take 12%. Source: CD8+ T cells sorted from blood, taken at week 24, from a patient treated with tofacitinib. The receptor set was obtained from a human donor with alopecia areata.

Comment on this clone: A far bigger clonotype differs at one base, so this is likely a read error. This rearrangement joins TRBV7-9 to TRBJ2-2; no firm D call. The CDR3 sequence is 13 residues long. V was pared by 6 bases and J by 2 bases, with 7 bases between. Germline V gene sequence: CDR1 SEHNR, CDR2 FQNEAQ (reference sequence). The CDR3 nucleotides read TGTGCCAGCAGTGGGCCTAACACCGGGGAGCTGTTTTTT. It is translated as CASSGPNTGELFF.

The rearrangement uses TRBV11-2 and TRBJ2-7; unclear D gene. V dropped 5 bases and J dropped 0 bases, with 11 bases sitting between them. The CDR3 has 14 residues. Germline V gene data show CDR1 as SGHAT and CDR2 as FQNNGV. The CDR3 protein is CASSPPTVSYEQYF. CDR3 DNA: TGTGCCAGCAGCCCCCCGACCGTCTCCTACGAGCAGTACTTC.

In its sample, this clone was seen a few times. The gene calls are TRBV29-1 and TRBJ2-5; D is ambiguous. In germline, CDR1 is SQVTM, CDR2 ANQGSEA. The CDR3 runs 10 residues. With 7 bases removed from V and 9 bases from J, the gap between germline ends came to 12 bases. CDR3 residues: CSAGSTAQYF. CDR3 nucleotides: TGCAGCGCCGGCTCCACCGCCCAGTACTTC.

The J gene is TRBJ2-7, the V gene TRBV7-9; the D is unclear. Germline CDR1 reads SEHNR; CDR2 reads FQNEAQ (reference sequence). The length of the CDR3 is 11 residues. V dropped 3 bases and J dropped 3 bases, with 3 bases sitting between them. The CDR3 sequence is CASSLFYEQYF. In DNA, the CDR3 is TGTGCCAGCAGCTTGTTCTACGAGCAGTACTTC.

The DNA for the CDR3 is TGTGCCAGCAGTGGGACAGGCGCGAGGCAGCCCCAGCATTTT. This translates into CASSGTGARQPQHF. This sequence joins TRBV6-1 and TRBJ1-5; 7 bases agree with TRBD1. CDR1 and CDR2 from the germline V gene are MNHNS and SASEGT. Germline trimming cut 4 bases from V and 7 bases from J; bases unmatched to any gene: 7. The CDR3 contains 14 residues.

This chain connects TRBV27 to TRBJ2-7; D unclear. The V gene's germline CDR1 is MNHEY and CDR2 SMNVEV (reference sequence). CDR3 size: 12 residues. Trimming took off 5 bases at V and 4 bases at J, with 9 bases between the two ends. CDR3 amino acids: CASSKNGYEQYF. DNA of the CDR3: TGTGCCAGCAGTAAGAATGGGTACGAGCAGTACTTC.

V is TRBV30 and J is TRBJ2-3; TRBD2 matches 10 bases. V lost 1 base to trimming and J lost 4 bases; unmatched junction nucleotides: 8. This CDR3 comprises 16 residues. CDR1 GTSNPN and CDR2 SVGIG come from the germline V gene (reference sequence). The CDR3 reads CAWSASLAGVSDTQYF. The DNA of the CDR3 is TGTGCCTGGAGTGCCTCTCTAGCGGGGGTGTCAGATACGCAGTATTTT.

The count of this clone is one. This rearrangement joins TRBV10-3 to TRBJ2-7, with a tentative D call TRBD2 (6 bases). Germline CDR1 ENHRY, CDR2 SYGVKD. The CDR3 extends over 14 amino acids. V dropped 4 bases and J dropped 3 bases, with 13 bases sitting between them. CDR3 DNA: TGTGCCATCAGTGTAAGAGGGGAGGACTACGAGCAGTACTTC. Residues: CAISVRGEDYEQYF.

Regarding this clone: At one end the junction does not follow the germline gene, possibly because of a read error. The J gene is TRBJ2-1, the V gene TRBV7-9; D remains ambiguous. From germline, CDR1 is SEHNR and CDR2 FQNEAQ (reference sequence). This CDR3 has 14 amino acids. CDR3 nucleotides: TGTGCCAGCAGATTAGCTAAGACGCAAGCGGAGCAGTTCTTC. Protein: CASRLAKTQAEQFF.

The chain couples TRBV29-1 to TRBJ2-2; weak D call: TRBD1 (5 bases). This CDR3 is 13 amino acids long. From germline, CDR1 is SQVTM and CDR2 ANQGSEA. The CDR3 bases are TGCGGAAAACGCGACAGCAACACCGGGGAGCTGTTTTTT. Its protein is CGKRDSNTGELFF.

In its sample, this clone was seen a few times. This sequence joins TRBV19 and TRBJ2-7; the D gene is possibly TRBD2 (7 bases). The V end was cut by 0 bases, the J end by 2 bases, with 14 bases between. This CDR3 is built from 16 residues. Looked up from germline, CDR1 is LNHDA and CDR2 is SQIVND (reference sequence). The CDR3 DNA is TGTGCCAGTAGTATAGATCCGGCGGGGGACACCTACGAGCAGTACTTC. Translating it yields CASSIDPAGDTYEQYF.

The chain recombines TRBV7-9 with TRBJ2-7; weak D call: TRBD1 (6 bases). Deletions cut 4 bases from V and 1 base from J, with 8 bases between. The germline V gene encodes CDR1 SEHNR and CDR2 FQNEAQ (reference sequence). The CDR3 is 13 amino acids. The CDR3 sequence: CASSWTASYEQYF. The CDR3, as DNA: TGTGCCAGCAGCTGGACAGCATCCTACGAGCAGTACTTC.

This clone was counted only a few times. The gene calls are TRBV6-5 and TRBJ2-2, with TRBD1 matching over 8 bases. V trimming: 5 bases; J trimming: 7 bases; junction bases outside the gene matches: 6. Germline loops: CDR1 MNHEY, CDR2 SVGAGI. The CDR3 has 14 residues. The CDR3 DNA reads as TGTGCCAGCAGTGCCCAGGGGGCTATCGGGGAGCTGTTTTTT. Amino acid sequence: CASSAQGAIGELFF.

This clone was seen many times. The rearrangement uses TRBV11-2 and TRBJ2-7; no firm D call. Trimming shortened V by 4 bases and J by 2 bases, and 15 bases separated the two germline ends. This CDR3 is 15 amino acids long. Germline V CDR1 and CDR2: SGHAT, FQNNGV. The CDR3 DNA is TGTGCCAGCAGCTACTTCTCCACTCCAACCTACGAGCAGTACTTC. Translating gives CASSYFSTPTYEQYF. The full variable domain, rest sourced from reference TRBV11-2 and TRBJ2-7, is EAGVAQSPRYKIIEKRQSVAFWCNPISGHATLYWYQQILGQGPKLLIQFQNNGVVDDSQLPKDRFSAERLKGVDSTLKIQPAKLEDSAVYLCASSYFSTPTYEQYFGPGTRLTVT.

V is TRBV7-9 and J is TRBJ2-7; the D gene is possibly TRBD1 (6 bases). V dropped 7 bases and J dropped 3 bases, with 13 bases sitting between them. The germline CDR1 and CDR2 sequences are SEHNR and FQNEAQ (reference sequence). The CDR3 is 13 amino acids. This CDR3 reads CASTSTGRYEQYF. CDR3 coding DNA: TGTGCCAGCACGTCGACAGGCCGCTACGAGCAGTACTTC.

This rearrangement joins TRBV15 to TRBJ2-7; 7 bases are a match to TRBD1. Germline assignment: CDR1 LNHNV and CDR2 YYDKDF (reference sequence). CDR3 length equals 16 residues. V dropped 0 bases and J dropped 5; count of bases not matched to a gene: 10. CDR3: CATSRDSTGVSDEQYF. The CDR3 DNA follows: TGTGCCACCAGCAGAGATTCTACAGGGGTCAGCGACGAGCAGTACTTC.

This clone was detected a few times. The chain is built from TRBV6-5 and TRBJ1-1; maybe TRBD1 (6 bases). Trimming cost V 2 bases and J 3 bases, with 7 bases left between them. Germline V CDR1 and CDR2: MNHEY, SVGAGI. This CDR3 has 13 residues. DNA for the CDR3: TGTGCCAGCAGTTACGGACAGCACACTGAAGCTTTCTTT. This sequence encodes CASSYGQHTEAFF.

The J gene is TRBJ1-5, the V gene TRBV19; D gene uncertain. The V gene lost 11 bases and the J gene lost 0 bases, with 14 bases spanning the gap. This CDR3 has 14 amino acids. Germline V gene sequence: CDR1 LNHDA, CDR2 SQIVND (reference sequence). The CDR3 DNA reads as TGTGCCGGAGCAGAGACCGATAGCAATCAGCCCCAGCATTTT. It yields the protein CAGAETDSNQPQHF.

The chain is built from TRBV10-3 and TRBJ2-1; D might be TRBD1 or TRBD2, each matching 5 bases. V lost 7 bases, J lost 8 bases, and 12 bases lay in between. Germline V lookup: CDR1 ENHRY, CDR2 SYGVKD. This CDR3 has 12 residues. The CDR3 loop is CAITGEGHEQFF. The DNA for the CDR3 is TGTGCCATCACAGGTGAGGGGCATGAGCAGTTCTTC.

The J gene is TRBJ2-7, the V gene TRBV25-1; D unresolved. Germline CDR1 reads MGHDK; CDR2 reads SYGVNS. This CDR3 is 14 amino acids long. Trimming removed 2 bases at V and 5 bases at J, with 13 bases between. CDR3 sequence reads: CASSEEARSDEQYF. Here the CDR3 DNA reads TGTGCCAGCAGTGAAGAGGCCAGAAGTGACGAGCAGTACTTC.

The chain has TRBV9 and TRBJ1-2; D is undetermined. Trimming removed 0 bases from V and 4 bases from J, with 10 bases in between. This CDR3 contains 14 residues. The V gene's germline CDR1 is SGDLS and CDR2 YYNGEE. CDR3 residues: CASSVAGGSYGYTF. The CDR3 region has the DNA TGTGCCAGCAGCGTAGCAGGCGGAAGCTATGGCTACACCTTC.

The chain joins TRBV30 to TRBJ1-5; no reliable D call. This CDR3 region has 15 residues. V was cut by 0 bases and J by 0 bases, with 9 bases left in between. The germline gives CDR1 GTSNPN, CDR2 SVGIG (reference sequence). The CDR3 sequence is CAWSVDGSSNQPQHF. DNA of the CDR3: TGTGCCTGGAGTGTTGATGGGAGTAGCAATCAGCCCCAGCATTTT.

This CDR3 is CATIIGTGVRETQYF. Written as DNA, the CDR3 is TGTGCCACCATAATAGGGACAGGGGTTCGGGAGACCCAGTACTTC. The chain carries TRBV2 and TRBJ2-5; 10 bases align to TRBD1. CDR3 length: 15 amino acids. From germline, CDR1 is SNHLY and CDR2 FYNNEI. Trimming removed 10 bases from V and 5 bases from J; junction bases left unmatched: 13.